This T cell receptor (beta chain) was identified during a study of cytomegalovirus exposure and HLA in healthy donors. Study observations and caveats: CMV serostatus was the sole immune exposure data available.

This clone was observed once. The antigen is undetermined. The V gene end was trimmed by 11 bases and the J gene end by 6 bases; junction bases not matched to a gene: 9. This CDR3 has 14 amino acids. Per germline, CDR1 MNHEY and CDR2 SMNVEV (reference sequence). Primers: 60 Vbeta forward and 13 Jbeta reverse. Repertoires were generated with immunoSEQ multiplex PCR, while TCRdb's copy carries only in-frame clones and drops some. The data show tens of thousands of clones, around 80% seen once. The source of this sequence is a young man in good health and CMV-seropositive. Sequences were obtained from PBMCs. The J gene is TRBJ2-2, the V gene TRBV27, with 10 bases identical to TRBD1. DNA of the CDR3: TGTGCCTGCGGAAGACAGGGGGCAGCCGGGGAGCTGTTTTTT. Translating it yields CACGRQGAAGELFF.